This is a list of T cell receptor beta chains from one sample in a study of chemoradiotherapy in HPV16-positive cancers. Only in-frame clones appear in the TCRdb table, and some are missing; sequencing was by immunoSEQ multiplex PCR. This sample has under 15,000 clones; about 81% occur once, and the top ten carry about 1.1%. Sampling was performed from a patient who underwent chemoradiotherapy. The receptors come from a human donor with HPV-associated anogenital cancer. Both conserved end residues are part of each CDR3. The D gene is left open where the match is weak. The listing skips clone size in some rows; elsewhere it reads once, few, many or a size class.

>TRBJ2-3|-|TRBD2|TRBV29-1
TGCAGCGTTCGTAAGAGCGGGGGGGGCACAGATACGCAGTATTTT
CSVRKSGGGTDTQYF
>TRBJ2-3|-|-|TRBV7-8
TGTGCCAGCACCTCTACCACAGATACGCAGTATTTT
CASTSTTDTQYF
>TRBJ2-7|-|-|TRBV2
TGTGCCAGCAGGTGGGGCTTACGGTACGAGCAGTACTTC
CASRWGLRYEQYF
>TRBJ1-1|-|-|TRBV29-1
TGCAGCGTCGCCCGGACGGCTAACACTGAAGCTTTCTTT
CSVARTANTEAFF
>TRBJ2-3|few|-|TRBV9
TGTGCCAGCAGCGCCGAAGGGGGCACAGATACGCAGTATTTT
CASSAEGGTDTQYF
>TRBJ1-1|few|-|TRBV7-2
TGTGCCAGCAGCCAGAATCGAGGCACTGAAGCTTTCTTT
CASSQNRGTEAFF
>TRBJ1-2|-|TRBD1|TRBV11-2
TGTGCCAGCAGCTCGCCCGCCGGAGGGGGCAAATTAGGCTACACCTTC
CASSSPAGGGKLGYTF
>TRBJ1-2|-|-|TRBV25-1
TGTGCCAGCCCATCACGATCTTACAGTCTACGCTATGGCTACACCTTC
CASPSRSYSLRYGYTF
>TRBJ1-3|once|-|TRBV7-2
TGTGCCAGCAGCTTATCGTACCGTGGAAACACCATATATTTT
CASSLSYRGNTIYF
>TRBJ2-3|-|-|TRBV7-7
TGTGCTAGCAGCCCGCTGGGGGGGGCTGGAGATACGCAGTATTTT
CASSPLGGAGDTQYF
>TRBJ1-3|once|-|TRBV7-8
TGTGCCAGCAGCCGTACTCTCGGGAGAAACACCATATATTTT
CASSRTLGRNTIYF
>TRBJ1-4|-|-|TRBV6-5
TGTGCCACCAGGGAACAGGGAGGCGAAAAACTGTTTTTT
CATREQGGEKLFF
>TRBJ1-6|-|TRBD1|TRBV5-6
TGTGCCAGCAGTTCTGGACAGGCGTCCTATAATTCACTCCTCCACTTT
CASSSGQASYNSLLHF
>TRBJ1-5|-|-|TRBV2
TGTGCCATAGCCGGGGGGGCGGGAGGCACCCAGCATTTT
CAIAGGAGGTQHF
>TRBJ2-7|-|-|TRBV4-3
TGCGCCAGCAGCCAAGATAGGAACTCCTACGAGCAGTACTTC
CASSQDRNSYEQYF
>TRBJ1-1|-|-|TRBV7-9
TGTGCCAGCAGCTTAGTCGAGGGAGCTGAAGCTTTCTTT
CASSLVEGAEAFF
>TRBJ1-4|-|-|TRBV4-1
TGCGCCAGCAGCCAAGCAGGGTTACCTAATGAAAAACTGTTTTTT
CASSQAGLPNEKLFF
>TRBJ2-7|-|TRBD2|TRBV25-1
TGTGCCAGCGGTACTAGCGGGAACTACGAGCAGTACTTC
CASGTSGNYEQYF
>TRBJ1-4|-|TRBD1|TRBV30
TGTGCCTCAGGACAGGTGGCAACTAATGAAAAACTGTTTTTT
CASGQVATNEKLFF
>TRBJ1-5|-|-|TRBV5-8
TGTGCCAGCAGCTTGGGCCCTAGCAATCAGCCCCAGCATTTT
CASSLGPSNQPQHF
>TRBJ1-1|few|TRBD1|TRBV5-6
TGTGCCAGCGGTGGGACAGGGGGCTTCGACACTGAAGCTTTCTTT
CASGGTGGFDTEAFF
>TRBJ2-3|-|-|TRBV4-3
TGCGCCAGCAGCCTAAGCATGGACACAGATACGCAGTATTTT
CASSLSMDTDTQYF
>TRBJ1-5|-|-|TRBV7-2
TGTGCCAGCAGCCCGGCGGGGGGACGACAGCCCCAGCATTTT
CASSPAGGRQPQHF
>TRBJ1-5|-|-|TRBV10-3
TGTGCCAGCGGTACGGGACCTGATAGCAATCAGCCCCAGCATTTT
CASGTGPDSNQPQHF
>TRBJ2-7|few|-|TRBV6-1
TGTGCCAGCAGCGGCTTTTCCGAGCAGTACTTC
CASSGFSEQYF
>TRBJ1-3|-|-|TRBV7-6
TGTGCCAGCAGCTTGGAACAGGGTCTTGGAAACACCATATATTTT
CASSLEQGLGNTIYF
>TRBJ2-7|-|-|TRBV30
TGTGCCTGGAGAAGTTCCTGGCTTAGCTCCTACGAGCAGTACTTC
CAWRSSWLSSYEQYF
>TRBJ2-2|-|-|TRBV7-7
TGTGCTAGCAGCACCAGGACGGACGGGGAGCTGTTTTTT
CASSTRTDGELFF
>TRBJ2-2|-|TRBD2|TRBV28
TGTGCCAGCAGTCCCCCGATCGCGGGAGTTAAGCTGTTTTTT
CASSPPIAGVKLFF
>TRBJ1-5|-|-|TRBV2
TGTGCCAGCAGTGCCCTTGGTCAGCCCCAGCATTTT
CASSALGQPQHF
>TRBJ2-2|-|-|TRBV9
TGTGCCAGCAGCGTTTCGGGGTTCGCCACCGGGGAGCTGTTTTTT
CASSVSGFATGELFF